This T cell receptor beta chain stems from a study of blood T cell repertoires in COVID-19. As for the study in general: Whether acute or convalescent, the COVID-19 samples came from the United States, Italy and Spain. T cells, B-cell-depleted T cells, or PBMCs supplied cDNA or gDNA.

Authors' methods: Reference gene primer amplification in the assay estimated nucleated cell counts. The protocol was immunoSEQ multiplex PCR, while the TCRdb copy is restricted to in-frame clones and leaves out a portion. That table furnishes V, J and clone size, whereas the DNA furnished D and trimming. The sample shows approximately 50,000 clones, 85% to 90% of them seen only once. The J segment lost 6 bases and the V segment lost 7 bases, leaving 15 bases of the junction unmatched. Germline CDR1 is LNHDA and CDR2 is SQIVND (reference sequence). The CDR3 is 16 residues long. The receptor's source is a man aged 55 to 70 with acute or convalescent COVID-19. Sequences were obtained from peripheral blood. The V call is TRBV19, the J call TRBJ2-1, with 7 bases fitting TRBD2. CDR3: CASTPGRGGGINEQFF. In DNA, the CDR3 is TGTGCCAGTACCCCGGGGAGGGGCGGGGGAATCAATGAGCAGTTCTTC.